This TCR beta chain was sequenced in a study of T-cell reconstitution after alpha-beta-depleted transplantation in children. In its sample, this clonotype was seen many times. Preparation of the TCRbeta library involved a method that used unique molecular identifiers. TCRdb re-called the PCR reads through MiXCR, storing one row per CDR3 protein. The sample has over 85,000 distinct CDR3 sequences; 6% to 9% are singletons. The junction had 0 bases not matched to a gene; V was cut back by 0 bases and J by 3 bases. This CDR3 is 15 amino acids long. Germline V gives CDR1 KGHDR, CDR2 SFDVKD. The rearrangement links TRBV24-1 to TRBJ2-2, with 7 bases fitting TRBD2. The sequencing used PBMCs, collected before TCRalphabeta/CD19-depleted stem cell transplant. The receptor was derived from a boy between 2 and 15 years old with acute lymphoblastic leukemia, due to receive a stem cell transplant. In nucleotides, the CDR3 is TGTGCCACCAGTGATTTGCGGGGGGACACCGGGGAGCTGTTTTTT. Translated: CATSDLRGDTGELFF.